The TCR beta chain under discussion was sequenced for a study of blood T cells in healthy people across ages. In regard to this clonotype: What it binds is unknown.

Study outcomes and limitations: Older age coincided with a roughly linear decline in TCR beta diversity per million T cells.

CDR1 is SGDLS, CDR2 YYNGEE, per germline. The CDR3 has 18 residues. V lost 4 bases and J lost 0; bases outside the gene matches: 15. Alongside a J-beta primer mix, a sample-barcoded 5' primer served in a second PCR lasting roughly 7 to 11 cycles. From the 5' RACE reads, TCRdb called clonotypes with MiXCR, one entry per CDR3 protein. The sample lists hundreds of thousands of distinct CDR3 sequences; about 62% were seen once. The rearrangement links TRBV9 to TRBJ1-1; 7 bases line up with TRBD1. This receptor was identified in a man aged 30 to 45 in good health. Sequencing input: blood. This chain's CDR3 is CASSSNRDSQFMNTEAFF. For the CDR3, the DNA is TGTGCCAGCAGCTCCAACCGGGACAGCCAGTTTATGAACACTGAAGCTTTCTTT.